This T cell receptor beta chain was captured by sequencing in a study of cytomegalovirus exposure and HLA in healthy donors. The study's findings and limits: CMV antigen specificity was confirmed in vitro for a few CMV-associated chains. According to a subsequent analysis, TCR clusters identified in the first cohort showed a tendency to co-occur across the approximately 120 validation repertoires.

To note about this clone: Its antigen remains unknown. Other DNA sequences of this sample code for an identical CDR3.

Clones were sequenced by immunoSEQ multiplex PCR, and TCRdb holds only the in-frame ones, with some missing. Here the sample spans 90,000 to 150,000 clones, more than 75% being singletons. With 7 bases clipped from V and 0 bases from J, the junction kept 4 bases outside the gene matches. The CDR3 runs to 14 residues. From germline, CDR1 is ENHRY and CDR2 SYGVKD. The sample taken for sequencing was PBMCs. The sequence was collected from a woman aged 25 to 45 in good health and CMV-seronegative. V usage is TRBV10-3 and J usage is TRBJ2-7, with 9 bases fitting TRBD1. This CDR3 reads CAITPGQGSYEQYF. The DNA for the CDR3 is TGTGCCATCACCCCGGGACAGGGCTCCTACGAGCAGTACTTC.